These 16 T cell receptor beta chains share one sample of origin, sequenced in a study of shared clonotypes between healthy human individuals. CD45RO negativity and positive selection for CCR7 defined naive CD8 cells, a population that excluded terminally differentiated effector memory CD45RA+ cells. TCRdb keeps only in-frame clones here, not all; method: immunoSEQ multiplex PCR. The repertoire has under 1 million clones, around 96% of them found once; the top ten carry less than 0.25%. The material sequenced was naive CD8+ T cells sorted from blood. The receptors come from a man aged 30 to 39 in good health.

The J gene is TRBJ2-7, the V gene TRBV5-6; the D is unclear. This CDR3 region has 15 residues. Trimming left V 4 bases short and J 5 bases short, with 19 bases between. Germline CDR1 is SGHDT and CDR2 is YYEEEE. The CDR3 DNA is TGTGCCAGCAGCAGAATACAGTACAATTCCCACGAGCAGTACTTC. As protein: CASSRIQYNSHEQYF.

The chain carries TRBV30 and TRBJ2-7; 10 bases align to TRBD1. There are 14 residues in the CDR3. In germline, CDR1 is GTSNPN, CDR2 SVGIG (reference sequence). Losses at the gene ends were 2 bases for V and 5 bases for J; bases not matched to a gene: 6. The CDR3 protein is CAWSPGTGADEQYF. The CDR3, as DNA: TGTGCCTGGAGTCCCGGGACAGGGGCGGACGAGCAGTACTTC.

This CDR3 is CASSLEGESEKLFF. CDR3 bases: TGTGCCAGCAGCTTGGAAGGAGAGAGTGAAAAACTGTTTTTT. V gene TRBV5-4 combines with J gene TRBJ1-4; D gene ambiguous. The V gene's germline CDR1 is SGHNT and CDR2 YYREEE (reference sequence). This CDR3 spans 14 amino acids. The V gene lost 0 bases and the J gene lost 7 bases, with 10 bases spanning the gap.

The chain couples TRBV15 to TRBJ2-3; 13 nucleotides line up with TRBD2. The CDR3 runs to 14 residues. Trimming took 8 bases from V and 6 from J; bases not matched to a gene: 5. Germline V lookup: CDR1 LNHNV, CDR2 YYDKDF (reference sequence). The CDR3 coding sequence is TGTGCCACCGGACTAGCGGGAGCGTTCGATACGCAGTATTTT. It specifies CATGLAGAFDTQYF.

The genes are TRBV10-1 and TRBJ2-4, with 7 bases matching TRBD2. The CDR3 is 20 amino acids. The J segment lost 3 bases and the V segment lost 7 bases, leaving 24 bases of the junction unmatched. Germline assignment: CDR1 WNHNN and CDR2 SYGVQD (reference sequence). The CDR3 sequence is CASNLSLGLEPSFGKNIQYF. In DNA form, the CDR3 reads TGCGCCAGCAACCTCTCCCTTGGACTAGAGCCTTCCTTTGGCAAAAACATTCAGTACTTC.

This rearrangement joins TRBV27 to TRBJ1-1, with D perhaps matching TRBD1 (5 bases). The CDR3 is 16 amino acids. Per the germline V gene, CDR1 is MNHEY and CDR2 is SMNVEV (reference sequence). Trimming left V 6 bases short and J 5 bases short, with 22 bases between. The CDR3 reads CASSQPPHRGGTEAFF. The CDR3 bases are TGTGCCAGCAGCCAACCCCCCCATAGGGGAGGAACTGAAGCTTTCTTT.

This clone occurred a few times. The rearrangement joins TRBV27 to TRBJ2-2; D might be TRBD1 or TRBD2, each matching 5 bases. Per germline, CDR1 MNHEY and CDR2 SMNVEV (reference sequence). V was pared by 1 base and J by 6 bases, with 9 bases between. The CDR3 is made up of 14 amino acids. The CDR3 coding sequence is TGTGCCAGCAGTTTATGGGGGTACGCCGGGGAGCTGTTTTTT. This codes for CASSLWGYAGELFF.

This rearrangement joins TRBV7-6 to TRBJ2-7; 8 bases fit TRBD2. The V gene end was trimmed by 3 bases and the J gene end by 3 bases; junction bases not matched to a gene: 4. The CDR3 has 14 amino acids. CDR1 and CDR2 (germline): SGHVS, FNYEAQ. Here the CDR3 reads CASSLSGSLYEQYF. CDR3 in DNA: TGTGCCAGCAGCTTGAGCGGGAGTCTCTACGAGCAGTACTTC.

The rearrangement uses TRBV29-1 and TRBJ1-1; D unclear. This CDR3 spans 10 amino acids. V gave up 3 bases and J gave up 10 bases, with 9 bases separating them. CDR1 and CDR2 from the germline V gene are SQVTM and ANQGSEA. In DNA, the CDR3 is TGCAGCGTTGAGGAGGTCGGAGCTTTCTTT. Its protein product is CSVEEVGAFF.

This chain links TRBV15 with TRBJ2-3; 10 bases are shared with TRBD1. Germline V gene lookup returns CDR1 LNHNV and CDR2 YYDKDF (reference sequence). V was pared by 1 base and J by 6 bases, with 4 bases of the junction left unmatched. This CDR3 has 15 amino acids. The CDR3 coding sequence is TGTGCCACCAGCAGAGGGAGGACAGGGGGGGATACGCAGTATTTT. Translating gives CATSRGRTGGDTQYF.

The V gene is TRBV5-6, the J gene TRBJ2-1, with D possibly TRBD2 on 5 matching bases. Per the germline V gene, CDR1 is SGHDT and CDR2 is YYEEEE. This CDR3 is built from 15 residues. Between the trimmed V and J ends, which lost 5 bases and 0 bases, there was a span of 12 bases. CDR3 region: CASRLLGSSYNEQFF. CDR3 bases: TGTGCCAGCAGACTGCTGGGGAGCTCCTACAATGAGCAGTTCTTC. The full variable domain, with the rest looked up from reference TRBV5-6 and TRBJ2-1, is DAGVTQSPTHLIKTRGQQVTLRCSPKSGHDTVSWYQQALGQGPQFIFQYYEEEERQRGNFPDRFSGHQFPNYSSELNVNALLLGDSALYLCASRLLGSSYNEQFFGPGTRLTVL.

The chain recombines TRBV2 with TRBJ2-4; tentatively, D is TRBD2 (6 bases). Germline-derived CDR1 and CDR2 are SNHLY and FYNNEI. V dropped 1 base and J dropped 6 bases, with 10 bases sitting between them. The length of the CDR3 is 14 residues. CDR3 in amino acids: CASSEGRGRNIQYF. The CDR3 DNA follows: TGTGCCAGCAGTGAAGGACGGGGGAGAAACATTCAGTACTTC.

This chain connects TRBV2 to TRBJ2-3, with D uncertain. Germline CDR1 reads SNHLY; CDR2 reads FYNNEI. The CDR3 is made up of 13 amino acids. V was shortened by 2 bases and J by 4 bases, with 7 bases between the two germline ends. The CDR3 reads CASSESAADTQYF. The CDR3 nucleotides read TGTGCCAGCAGTGAATCGGCAGCAGATACGCAGTATTTT. The full variable domain, rest sourced from reference TRBV2 and TRBJ2-3, is EPEVTQTPSHQVTQMGQEVILRCVPISNHLYFYWYRQILGQKVEFLVSFYNNEISEKSEIFDDQFSVERPDGSNFTLKIRSTKLEDSAMYFCASSESAADTQYFGPGTRLTVL.

CDR3 bases: TGTGCCAGCAGTTTCCGGACTAGCGGGAAGGGAGTCGAGCAGTACTTC. It translates to CASSFRTSGKGVEQYF. V and J are TRBV28 and TRBJ2-7, with 12 bases fitting TRBD2. Germline trimming cut 3 bases from V and 6 bases from J; bases unmatched to any gene: 9. Germline assignment: CDR1 MDHEN and CDR2 SYDVKM. The CDR3 has 16 residues.

The chain joins TRBV4-1 to TRBJ1-2, with D possibly TRBD1 on 5 matching bases. CDR3 length equals 15 residues. V lost 3 bases, J lost 3 bases, and 14 bases lay in between. Germline CDR1 MGHRA, CDR2 YSYEKL. The chain's CDR3 is CASSQRLGGDYGYTF. CDR3 coding DNA: TGCGCCAGCAGCCAGAGACTGGGGGGTGACTATGGCTACACCTTC.

CDR3 in amino acids: CASSYGTGFSYNEQFF. The CDR3 region has the DNA TGTGCCAGCAGCTACGGCACAGGGTTCTCCTACAATGAGCAGTTCTTC. The rearrangement uses TRBV7-9 and TRBJ2-1, with a weak D call TRBD1 (6 bases). The CDR3 consists of 16 residues. V gave up 4 bases and J gave up 0 bases, with 13 bases separating them. Germline CDR1 SEHNR, CDR2 FQNEAQ (reference sequence).